The sample holds many counts of the clone carrying this T cell receptor beta chain. V shed 6 bases and J 7 bases; nucleotides not matched to a gene: 6. The CDR3 is 13 amino acids. Germline lookup yields CDR1 MDHEN and CDR2 SYDVKM. Absent ophthalmopathy progression within 18 months defined stable Graves' hyperthyroidism. Subjects aged 18 to 65 presented with newly diagnosed hyperthyroidism of less than 2 months' duration. On the basis of clinical symptoms, serum thyroxine and TRAb, thyroid ultrasound and orbital computed tomography, diagnoses were made. This sample was included in a study of T cells in Graves' hyperthyroidism and ophthalmopathy. Amplification targeted TCR beta CDR3 regions from RNA transcripts. Initially, a first-round RT-PCR of the TCR CDR3 employed the HTBI primer set. TCRdb re-analysed the multiplex PCR reads in MiXCR, keeping a single row per CDR3 protein. Of some 620,000 distinct CDR3 sequences listed, roughly 16% are singletons.

This clonotype originated in a woman aged 25 to 39 with Graves' hyperthyroidism. The sequencing input was blood. J is TRBJ2-1 and V is TRBV28, with TRBD1 identical over 7 bases. CDR3 protein: CASRVLQGNEQFF. In DNA, the CDR3 is TGTGCCAGCAGAGTACTACAGGGGAATGAGCAGTTCTTC.